A single sample is the source of the 8 T cell receptor beta chains below, sequenced in a study of blood T cells in healthy people across ages. It was with a sample-barcoded 5' primer and a J-beta primer mix that a second PCR of roughly 7 to 12 cycles was run. Via MiXCR, TCRdb re-called the 5' RACE reads, giving one row per CDR3 protein. The sample includes 700,000 or so distinct CDR3 sequences, 22% seen only once; the top ten take 22%. The material sequenced was blood. The receptor source for this set is a man aged 65 to 85 in good health.

CDR3 sequence: CASSLAQRANQPQHF. Here the CDR3 DNA reads TGTGCCAGCAGCTTGGCTCAGAGAGCCAATCAGCCCCAGCATTTT. This rearrangement joins TRBV5-8 to TRBJ1-5, with D unresolved. Trimming left V 0 bases short and J 3 bases short, with 10 bases between. From germline, CDR1 is SGHTS and CDR2 YDEGEE. The CDR3 has 15 residues.

This clonotype was seen repeatedly, ten times or more. CDR3 sequence (DNA): TGTGCCAGCAGCCGACTAGCGGGGACCACAGATACGCAGTATTTT. It is translated as CASSRLAGTTDTQYF. The gene calls are TRBV11-2 and TRBJ2-3; 11 positions agree with TRBD2. Trimming removed 5 bases from V and 2 bases from J; junction bases left unmatched: 3. There are 15 residues in the CDR3. Germline V lookup: CDR1 SGHAT, CDR2 FQNNGV.

This clonotype showed up many times. V gene TRBV5-1 combines with J gene TRBJ2-7, with TRBD1 matching 9 bases. The CDR3 has 17 residues. The V and J ends lost 2 bases and 1 base, in that order; junction bases with no gene match: 10. Germline V gives CDR1 SGHRS, CDR2 YFSETQ. The CDR3, as DNA: TGCGCCAGCAGCTTTAGGGACAGGGATTTGAGGTCCTACGAGCAGTACGTC. Amino acid sequence: CASSFRDRDLRSYEQYV.

The table lists this clonotype with a few counts. The chain employs TRBV5-5 and TRBJ2-2; D is unresolved. Germline V gene data show CDR1 as SGHKS and CDR2 as YYEKEE (reference sequence). V was clipped by 0 bases and J by 0 bases, with 12 bases between them. The CDR3 consists of 17 residues. CDR3 amino acids: CASSLASRYANTGELFF. The CDR3 nucleotides are TGTGCCAGCAGCTTGGCGTCTCGGTACGCGAACACCGGGGAGCTGTTTTTT. The whole variable domain, remainder taken from reference TRBV5-5 and TRBJ2-2, is DAGVTQSPTHLIKTRGQQVTLRCSPISGHKSVSWYQQVLGQGPQFIFQYYEKEERGRGNFPDRFSARQFPNYSSELNVNALLLGDSALYLCASSLASRYANTGELFFGEGSRLTVL.

This clonotype was counted a few times. The V and J genes are TRBV6-5 and TRBJ1-1; the D gene is possibly TRBD1 (5 bases). V was shortened by 8 bases and J by 11 bases, with 24 bases between the two germline ends. The CDR3 extends over 14 amino acids. The germline V gene has CDR1 MNHEY and CDR2 SVGAGI. The CDR3 nucleotides read TGTGCCAGCGGGAATCCCGGGACTCCGGTTAGTGCTTTCTTT. Protein sequence: CASGNPGTPVSAFF.

In its sample, this clonotype was seen once. This chain joins TRBV4-1 and TRBJ1-4; TRBD1 is a possible D gene (5 bases). Trimming removed 0 bases from V and 5 bases from J, with 10 bases in between. CDR3 length equals 15 residues. CDR1 is MGHRA, CDR2 YSYEKL, per germline. CDR3 region: CASSQEVRENEKLFF. In DNA form, the CDR3 reads TGCGCCAGCAGCCAAGAGGTCAGGGAGAATGAAAAACTGTTTTTT.

This clonotype was counted only a few times. The V gene is TRBV29-1, the J gene TRBJ1-1, with D unresolved. The germline CDR1 and CDR2 sequences are SQVTM and ANQGSEA. The germline V and J ends were trimmed by 4 bases and 0 bases, with 9 bases remaining between them. CDR3 length equals 13 residues. The CDR3 bases are TGCAGCGTTGTCGTCGCCTTGAACACTGAAGCTTTCTTT. This sequence encodes CSVVVALNTEAFF. Drawing the rest from reference TRBV29-1 and TRBJ1-1, the complete variable domain is SAVISQKPSRDICQRGTSLTIQCQVDSQVTMMFWYRQQPGQSLTLIATANQGSEATYESGFVIDKFPISRPNLTFSTLTVSNMSPEDSSIYLCSVVVALNTEAFFGQGTRLTVV.

There are a few counts of this clonotype. The chain is built from TRBV3-1 and TRBJ2-4, with no clear D. Germline loops: CDR1 LGHDT, CDR2 YNNKEL (reference sequence). V shed 4 bases and J shed 0 bases, with 10 bases lying between them. The CDR3 is 15 amino acids. In nucleotides, the CDR3 is TGTGCCAGCAGCCTCCTGGACCAAGCCAAAAACATTCAGTACTTC. Its protein is CASSLLDQAKNIQYF.